The clone carrying this T cell receptor beta chain was picked up a small number of times. The sample originates from a study of T-cell reconstitution after alpha-beta-depleted transplantation in children. Library preparation (for TCRbeta) was performed with unique molecular identifiers. TCRdb itself ran the PCR reads through MiXCR, one entry per CDR3 protein. This sample has 250,000 to 300,000 distinct CDR3 sequences, with roughly 9.5% found just once. The CDR3 has 16 amino acids. Per the germline V gene, CDR1 is SGHVS and CDR2 is FNYEAQ. V gave up 2 bases and J gave up 9 bases, with 20 bases separating them.

The source was PBMCs from the stem cell graft donor, collected from the stem cell graft. The receptor comes from a human donor who donated a stem cell graft to a child with SCID. The genes are TRBV7-6 and TRBJ2-1, with D possibly TRBD2 on 6 matching bases. CDR3 residues: CASSLNPSDGSGEQFF. The CDR3 DNA reads as TGTGCCAGCAGCTTAAACCCTAGCGACGGGAGTGGTGAGCAGTTCTTC. Full variable domain (remainder filled in from reference TRBV7-6 and TRBJ2-1): GAGVSQSPRYKVTKRGQDVALRCDPISGHVSLYWYRQALGQGPEFLTYFNYEAQQDKSGLPNDRFSAERPEGSISTLTIQRTEQRDSAMYRCASSLNPSDGSGEQFFGPGTRLTVL.